These 23 T cell receptor beta chains share one sample of origin, sequenced in a study of post-analysis software for immune sequencing data. No antigen is known for these receptors. Prepared TCR beta cDNA libraries contained unique molecular identifiers. TCRdb called the PCR reads again in MiXCR, with one record for every CDR3 protein. The sample has 820,000 or so distinct CDR3 sequences; about 57% are singletons. Study-level points and caveats: Included in a set of a few TRBV segments more frequent in patients than controls were TRBV5-6, TRBV5-1 and TRBV20-1.

Sequencing used blood. The source of these receptors is a girl aged 5 to 17 with multiple sclerosis.

The gene calls are TRBV5-1 and TRBJ2-4; no reliable D call. The DNA end is a closer match to TRBJ2-7, so the J assignment may be wrong. The CDR3 sequence is 17 residues long. CDR1 is SGHRS, CDR2 YFSETQ, per germline. CDR3 loop: CASTGGSILSRNYEQYF. CDR3 nucleotides: TGCGCCAGCACTGGCGGAAGCATTTTGTCCAGGAACTACGAGCAGTACTTC.

The V call is TRBV6-1, the J call TRBJ2-1; D is ambiguous. The germline CDR1 and CDR2 sequences are MNHNS and SASEGT. This CDR3 has 14 residues. V lost 4 bases and J lost 2, with 9 bases in between. The chain's CDR3 is CASSAHGAYNEQFF. The CDR3, as DNA: TGTGCCAGCAGTGCCCATGGGGCCTACAATGAGCAGTTCTTC.

This clonotype was seen a handful of times. V is TRBV5-1 and J is TRBJ1-1, with 7 bases fitting TRBD1. The germline V gene encodes CDR1 SGHRS and CDR2 YFSETQ. V trimming: 6 bases; J trimming: 4 bases; junction bases outside the gene matches: 6. The CDR3 sequence is 13 residues long. CDR3 DNA sequence: TGCGCCAGCACCCCAGGGGGGGTCACTGAAGCTTTCTTT. Its protein is CASTPGGVTEAFF.

The J gene is TRBJ2-4, the V gene TRBV7-9, with TRBD1 as a possible D gene (6 bases). The J call could be wrong; TRBJ2-5 is a better fit for the DNA end. The CDR3 has 16 residues. Per the germline V gene, CDR1 is SEHNR and CDR2 is FQNEAQ (reference sequence). The CDR3 coding sequence is TGTGCCAGCGAGTGGCTCACGCAGGGGCGAGGGGAGACCCAGTACTTC. This codes for CASEWLTQGRGETQYF.

In this sample, this clonotype turned up a few times. The V call is TRBV7-9, the J call TRBJ2-7; unclear D gene. V was trimmed by 1 base and J by 3 bases, leaving 10 bases between them. The germline V gene has CDR1 SEHNR and CDR2 FQNEAQ (reference sequence). The CDR3 consists of 14 residues. The CDR3 nucleotides are TGTGCCAGCAGCTTAGGGCGGTCCGGCTACGAGCAGTACTTC. Protein: CASSLGRSGYEQYF.

This clonotype was observed a handful of times. The gene calls are TRBV12-3 or TRBV12-4 and TRBJ1-4; 7 bases are shared with TRBD1. This CDR3 is built from 15 residues. J lost 3 bases, V lost 6 bases, and 7 bases had no gene match. DNA of the CDR3: TGTGCCAGCAGCGCTAGAGGGGGCCCTAATGAAAAACTGTTTTTT. Residues: CASSARGGPNEKLFF.

CDR3 residues: CASSPRWDYYEQYF. The CDR3, as DNA: TGTGCCAGCAGCCCCCGGTGGGACTACTACGAGCAGTACTTC. J is TRBJ2-7 and V is TRBV7-9; 7 nucleotides match TRBD2. The CDR3 totals 14 residues. In germline, CDR1 is SEHNR, CDR2 FQNEAQ (reference sequence). V lost 5 bases, J lost 3 bases, and 7 bases stayed unmatched. Combining the CDR3 with reference TRBV7-9 and TRBJ2-7 gives the whole variable domain DTGVSQNPRHKITKRGQNVTFRCDPISEHNRLYWYRQTLGQGPEFLTYFQNEAQLEKSRLLSDRFSAERPKGSFSTLEIQRTEQGDSAMYLCASSPRWDYYEQYFGPGTRLTVT.

In its sample, this clonotype was seen once. The rearrangement joins TRBV7-9 to TRBJ2-7; 9 bases align to TRBD1. The CDR3 spans 15 residues. J gave up 4 bases and V 5 bases, and 9 bases lay outside the gene matches. The V gene's germline CDR1 is SEHNR and CDR2 FQNEAQ (reference sequence). CDR3 protein: CASSLRTGVGYEQYF. The DNA of the CDR3 is TGTGCCAGCAGCCTTCGGACAGGGGTTGGGTACGAGCAGTACTTC.

The chain employs TRBV27 and TRBJ2-7; no definite D call. Near its end, the DNA agrees better with TRBJ2-5, so the J call may be wrong. CDR1 and CDR2 (germline): MNHEY, SMNVEV (reference sequence). The CDR3 length is 13 residues. CDR3 loop: CASSRRSVGTQYF. The DNA for the CDR3 is TGTGCCAGCAGTCGACGATCAGTGGGGACCCAGTACTTC.

The chain recombines TRBV5-1 with TRBJ2-5, with 10 bases that match TRBD1. The DNA end lines up better with TRBJ2-7; the J call may be wrong. The CDR3 length is 17 residues. CDR1 SGHRS and CDR2 YFSETQ come from the germline V gene. The CDR3 DNA follows: TGCGCCAGCAGCTCCCGTCAAGCCGGGACAGGGGTGAGCGAGCAGTACTTC. As protein: CASSSRQAGTGVSEQYF.

This clonotype showed up just a few times. The chain carries TRBV5-1 and TRBJ2-7, with TRBD1 identical over 7 bases. The CDR3 has 14 amino acids. Germline V gives CDR1 SGHRS, CDR2 YFSETQ. Germline trimming cut 4 bases from V and 4 bases from J; bases unmatched to any gene: 8. Here the CDR3 DNA reads TGCGCCAGCAGCCCATTAGGGACAGTATACGAGCAGTACTTC. Translation: CASSPLGTVYEQYF.

The chain carries TRBV2 and TRBJ2-1; 10 bases match TRBD2. The CDR3 is 16 amino acids. The J segment lost 6 bases and the V segment lost 1 base, leaving 6 bases of the junction unmatched. The V gene's germline CDR1 is SNHLY and CDR2 FYNNEI. CDR3 coding DNA: TGTGCCAGCAGTGAAGGAGGTACTAGCGGGATCAATGAGCAGTTCTTC. Amino acids: CASSEGGTSGINEQFF.

This clonotype was observed a few times. This chain connects TRBV6-6 to TRBJ2-6, with D perhaps matching TRBD1 (6 bases). V was clipped by 2 bases and J by 2 bases, with 7 bases between them. This CDR3 has 15 residues. Germline CDR1 MNHNY, CDR2 SVGAGI (reference sequence). The CDR3 sequence: CASSYGGAGANVLTF. The CDR3 coding sequence is TGTGCCAGCAGTTACGGGGGCGCTGGGGCCAACGTCCTGACTTTC.

This clonotype has only a few counts. The chain couples TRBV5-6 to TRBJ1-2; D gene unclear. V dropped 0 bases and J dropped 0 bases, with 15 bases sitting between them. This CDR3 comprises 17 residues. Germline CDR1 and CDR2: SGHDT and YYEEEE. In DNA, the CDR3 is TGTGCCAGCAGCTTGGGTGAACTACGGCTTACTAACTATGGCTACACCTTC. It translates to CASSLGELRLTNYGYTF.

The chain carries TRBV7-9 and TRBJ2-3; D is perhaps TRBD2 (6 bases). V lost 3 bases and J 6 bases, leaving 13 bases between the germline ends. This CDR3 has 14 residues. Germline V lookup: CDR1 SEHNR, CDR2 FQNEAQ (reference sequence). CDR3 region: CASSLDYQRDTQYF. The CDR3 DNA sequence: TGTGCCAGCAGCTTGGACTACCAACGGGATACGCAGTATTTT.

This chain links TRBV27 with TRBJ2-1, with D perhaps given as TRBD1 or TRBD2 (5 bases each). The CDR3 is made up of 14 amino acids. Trimming stripped 6 bases from V and 8 bases from J, with 17 bases between. In germline, CDR1 is MNHEY, CDR2 SMNVEV (reference sequence). CDR3 sequence: CASRPGPSIDEQFF. CDR3 bases: TGTGCCAGCAGACCGGGACCGTCGATCGATGAGCAGTTCTTC.

V and J are TRBV7-9 and TRBJ1-6, with D perhaps matching TRBD1 (6 bases). The germline V gene encodes CDR1 SEHNR and CDR2 FQNEAQ (reference sequence). Trimming stripped 4 bases from V and 6 bases from J, with 13 bases between. This CDR3 has 15 residues. The CDR3 loop reads CASSSRQAVNSPLHF. The DNA for the CDR3 is TGTGCCAGCAGCTCGAGACAGGCGGTTAATTCACCCCTCCACTTT.

This clonotype was seen only a few times. The genes are TRBV29-1 and TRBJ1-2; D is unresolved. Looked up from germline, CDR1 is SQVTM and CDR2 is ANQGSEA. The germline V and J ends were trimmed by 6 bases and 6 bases, with 8 bases remaining between them. There are 10 residues in the CDR3. CDR3 protein: CSVQNDGYTF. DNA for the CDR3: TGCAGCGTCCAGAACGATGGCTACACCTTC.

The genes are TRBV20-1 and TRBJ2-3, with D possibly matching TRBD2 (7 bases). Germline V gene lookup returns CDR1 DFQATT and CDR2 SNEGSKA (reference sequence). This CDR3 has 15 residues. The germline V and J ends were trimmed by 0 bases and 7 bases, with 17 bases remaining between them. The chain's CDR3 is CSARDPGGAVYTQYF. The CDR3 DNA is TGCAGTGCTAGAGATCCGGGGGGCGCTGTGTATACGCAGTATTTT.

The CDR3 region is CASSFGGVGNQPQHF. CDR3 in DNA: TGCGCCAGCAGCTTTGGAGGGGTGGGCAATCAGCCCCAGCATTTT. This chain uses TRBV5-1 with TRBJ1-5, with D possibly matching TRBD1 (5 bases). Germline V lookup: CDR1 SGHRS, CDR2 YFSETQ. There are 15 residues in the CDR3. V was shortened by 2 bases and J by 2 bases, with 11 bases between the two germline ends.

Comments on this clonotype: The junction shows a germline mismatch at one end, possibly a read error. The chain links TRBV5-1 to TRBJ2-5; D not certain. The CDR3 spans 14 residues. Germline V lookup: CDR1 SGHRS, CDR2 YFSETQ. CDR3 DNA sequence: TGCACCAGCAGCCCGGTGTTTGGGCAAGAGACCCAGTACTTC. This codes for CTSSPVFGQETQYF.

This chain joins TRBV30 and TRBJ2-5; D may be TRBD2 (5 bases). The CDR3 spans 12 residues. V was trimmed by 4 bases and J by 5 bases, leaving 11 bases between them. Germline V gene sequence: CDR1 GTSNPN, CDR2 SVGIG (reference sequence). CDR3 sequence: CAWISGYETQYF. CDR3 coding DNA: TGTGCCTGGATCAGCGGATACGAGACCCAGTACTTC.

This clonotype was picked up a small number of times. This rearrangement joins TRBV20-1 to TRBJ2-7; 13 bases are a match to TRBD2. Germline CDR1 reads DFQATT; CDR2 reads SNEGSKA (reference sequence). With 2 bases clipped from V and 5 bases from J, the junction kept 6 bases outside the gene matches. This CDR3 is 15 amino acids long. This CDR3 reads CSARSFGTSGNEQYF. The CDR3 nucleotides read TGCAGTGCTAGATCTTTCGGGACTAGCGGGAACGAGCAGTACTTC.